The present T cell receptor (beta chain) was sequenced within a study of a mutant IDH1 vaccine in newly diagnosed glioma. Remarks on this clone: Its specificity is not known.

Clones were sequenced by immunoSEQ multiplex PCR, and TCRdb holds only the in-frame ones, with some missing. The table lists tens of thousands of clones, roughly nine tenths of them singletons, with more than 0.5% in the top ten. Time point here: week 5, during vaccination. What each vaccine dose contained was 300 ug of mutant IDH1 20-mer peptide, accompanied by topical imiquimod. This CDR3 comprises 13 residues. Germline-derived CDR1 and CDR2 are SQVTM and ANQGSEA. Trimming took off 0 bases at V and 6 bases at J, with 11 bases between the two ends. The rearrangement uses TRBV29-1 and TRBJ1-1, with D perhaps TRBD1 (5 bases). The receptor was isolated from a woman aged 45-65 years with glioma. Sequencing was performed on PBMCs, taken from a glioma patient whose treatment included an IDH1 peptide vaccine. CDR3 sequence (DNA): TGCAGCGTTGAAGAGTTCGGACACGCTGAAGCTTTCTTT. Encoded protein: CSVEEFGHAEAFF.